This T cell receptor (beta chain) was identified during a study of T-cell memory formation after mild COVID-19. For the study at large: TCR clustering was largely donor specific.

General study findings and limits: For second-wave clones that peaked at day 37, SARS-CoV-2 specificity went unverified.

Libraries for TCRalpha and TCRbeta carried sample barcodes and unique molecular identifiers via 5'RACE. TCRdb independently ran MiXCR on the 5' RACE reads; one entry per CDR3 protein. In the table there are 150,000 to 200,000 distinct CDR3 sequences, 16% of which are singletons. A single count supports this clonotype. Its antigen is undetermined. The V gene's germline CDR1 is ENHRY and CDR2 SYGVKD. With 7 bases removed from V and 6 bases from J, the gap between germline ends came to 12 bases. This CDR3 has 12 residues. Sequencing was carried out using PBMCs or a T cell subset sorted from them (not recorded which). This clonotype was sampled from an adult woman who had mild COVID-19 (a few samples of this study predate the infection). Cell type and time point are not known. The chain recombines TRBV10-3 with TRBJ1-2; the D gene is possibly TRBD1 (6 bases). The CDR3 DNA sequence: TGTGCCATCAAACAGGGTCGTGATGGCTACACCTTC. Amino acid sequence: CAIKQGRDGYTF.